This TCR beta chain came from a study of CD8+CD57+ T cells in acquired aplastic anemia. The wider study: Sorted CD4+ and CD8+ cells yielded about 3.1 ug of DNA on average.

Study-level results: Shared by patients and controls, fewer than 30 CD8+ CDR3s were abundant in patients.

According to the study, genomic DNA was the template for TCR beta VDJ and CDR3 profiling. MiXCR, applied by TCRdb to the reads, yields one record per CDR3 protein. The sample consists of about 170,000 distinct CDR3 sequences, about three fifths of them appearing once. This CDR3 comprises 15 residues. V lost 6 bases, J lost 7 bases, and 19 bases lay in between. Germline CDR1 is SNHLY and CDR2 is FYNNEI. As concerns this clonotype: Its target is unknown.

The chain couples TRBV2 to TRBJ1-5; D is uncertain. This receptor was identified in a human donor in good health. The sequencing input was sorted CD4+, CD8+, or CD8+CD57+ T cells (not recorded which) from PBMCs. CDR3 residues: CASSEFGRREQPQHF. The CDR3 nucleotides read TGTGCCAGCAGCGAATTTGGGAGGAGGGAACAGCCCCAGCATTTT.